One sample yielded the 11 T cell receptor beta chains listed below, sequenced in a study of blood T cell repertoires in COVID-19. The protocol was immunoSEQ multiplex PCR, while the TCRdb copy is restricted to in-frame clones and leaves out a portion. This table has 300,000 to 350,000 clones, 90% appearing once. The sample comprised PBMCs or T cells enriched from blood (not recorded which). These receptors all come from a woman between 18 and 29 years old with acute COVID-19.

The gene calls are TRBV3-1 (or the pseudogene TRBV3-2) and TRBJ1-5; 8 positions agree with TRBD1. V shed 0 bases, J shed 5 bases, and the junction held 18 bases outside the gene matches. Germline CDR1 and CDR2: LGHDT and YNNKEL (reference sequence). This CDR3 has 20 residues. The DNA of the CDR3 is TGTGCCAGCAGCCAAGAACGTCCCTTTCGGACAGGGAGGGAGTATCAGCCCCAGCATTTT. This translates into CASSQERPFRTGREYQPQHF.

The CDR3 DNA follows: TGTGCCAGCAGCTTTGGGACAGGGCATCTCAATGAGCAGTTCTTC. Amino acid sequence: CASSFGTGHLNEQFF. The chain couples TRBV7-3 to TRBJ2-1; TRBD1 agrees at 9 bases. After removal of 3 bases from V and 6 bases from J, the junction contained 6 bases not matched to a gene. Germline CDR1 is SGHTA and CDR2 is FQGTGA. This CDR3 is built from 15 residues. The whole variable domain, filled in from reference TRBV7-3 and TRBJ2-1, reads GAGVSQTPSNKVTEKGKYVELRCDPISGHTALYWYRQSLGQGPEFLIYFQGTGAADDSGLPNDRFFAVRPEGSVSTLKIQRTERGDSAVYLCASSFGTGHLNEQFFGPGTRLTVL.

The V and J genes are TRBV5-6 and TRBJ1-1; TRBD1 agrees at 9 bases. Germline lookup yields CDR1 SGHDT and CDR2 YYEEEE. The CDR3 runs to 15 residues. J lost 0 bases, V lost 2 bases, and 2 bases had no gene match. CDR3 residues: CASSFGTGMNTEAFF. CDR3 in DNA: TGTGCCAGCAGCTTTGGGACAGGGATGAACACTGAAGCTTTCTTT.

J is TRBJ2-5 and V is TRBV29-1, with TRBD2 identical over 12 bases. The CDR3 has 15 amino acids. Germline assignment: CDR1 SQVTM and CDR2 ANQGSEA. After removal of 6 bases from V and 1 base from J, the junction contained 6 bases not matched to a gene. Here the CDR3 reads CSVLLAGGPQETQYF. The CDR3 DNA sequence: TGCAGCGTCTTACTAGCGGGAGGACCCCAAGAGACCCAGTACTTC.

In its sample, this clone was seen a few times. The chain recombines TRBV3-1 (or the pseudogene TRBV3-2) with TRBJ2-7; 8 bases are shared with TRBD2. V shed 0 bases, J shed 2 bases, and the junction held 6 bases outside the gene matches. This CDR3 region has 16 residues. Germline values: CDR1 LGHDT, CDR2 YNNKEL (reference sequence). In DNA, the CDR3 is TGTGCCAGCAGCCAAGATCCCCCAGCGGGAGCCTACGAGCAGTACTTC. The encoded protein is CASSQDPPAGAYEQYF.

The chain links TRBV5-1 to TRBJ2-7; 8 nucleotides agree with TRBD1. Trimming took 5 bases from V and 2 from J; bases not matched to a gene: 6. Per germline, CDR1 SGHRS and CDR2 YFSETQ. The CDR3 extends over 14 amino acids. The CDR3 here is CASSRQGTPYEQYF. For the CDR3, the DNA is TGCGCCAGCAGTCGACAGGGGACCCCCTACGAGCAGTACTTC.

V gene TRBV28 combines with J gene TRBJ2-2; D possibly corresponds to TRBD2 (6 bases). V was shortened by 3 bases and J by 6 bases, with 14 bases between the two germline ends. Per the germline V gene, CDR1 is MDHEN and CDR2 is SYDVKM. There are 15 residues in the CDR3. In DNA form, the CDR3 reads TGTGCCAGCAGTTTGTGGCTAGCGAGCGCCGGGGAGCTGTTTTTT. This encodes CASSLWLASAGELFF.

The chain recombines TRBV27 with TRBJ1-6; D is possibly TRBD1 (5 bases). V lost 5 bases and J 6 bases, leaving 8 bases between the germline ends. CDR3 length: 13 residues. Germline CDR1 is MNHEY and CDR2 is SMNVEV (reference sequence). In DNA form, the CDR3 reads TGTGCCAGCAGTCGGGGGGGTAATTCACCCCTCCACTTT. This encodes CASSRGGNSPLHF.

Only one count was recorded for this clone. The J gene is TRBJ2-1, the V gene TRBV18, with D tentatively TRBD2 (6 bases). Germline V gene data show CDR1 as KGHSH and CDR2 as LQKENI. This CDR3 spans 17 amino acids. V was cut by 3 bases and J by 3 bases, with 18 bases left in between. CDR3 sequence: CASSPSPFSGNYNEQFF. CDR3 in DNA: TGTGCCAGCTCACCGTCTCCTTTTAGCGGAAACTACAATGAGCAGTTCTTC.

V and J are TRBV28 and TRBJ1-1, with 11 nucleotides matching TRBD1. The V segment lost 7 bases and the J segment 10 bases; nucleotides outside the gene matches: 17. The CDR3 sequence is 16 residues long. The germline gives CDR1 MDHEN, CDR2 SYDVKM. CDR3 sequence: CASTSTDRGRGGRAFF. The CDR3 nucleotides read TGTGCCAGCACCTCGACGGACAGGGGGCGCGGGGGCAGAGCTTTCTTT. Supplemented by reference TRBV28 and TRBJ1-1, the full variable domain reads DVKVTQSSRYLVKRTGEKVFLECVQDMDHENMFWYRQDPGLGLRLIYFSYDVKMKEKGDIPEGYSVSREKKERFSLILESASTNQTSMYLCASTSTDRGRGGRAFFGQGTRLTVV.

V gene TRBV19 combines with J gene TRBJ2-1; 9 bases line up with TRBD2. The CDR3 consists of 15 residues. Germline loops: CDR1 LNHDA, CDR2 SQIVND (reference sequence). V trimming: 3 bases; J trimming: 6 bases; junction bases outside the gene matches: 6. CDR3 coding DNA: TGTGCCAGTAGTATTTGGGCTAGCGGGACCAATGAGCAGTTCTTC. As protein: CASSIWASGTNEQFF.